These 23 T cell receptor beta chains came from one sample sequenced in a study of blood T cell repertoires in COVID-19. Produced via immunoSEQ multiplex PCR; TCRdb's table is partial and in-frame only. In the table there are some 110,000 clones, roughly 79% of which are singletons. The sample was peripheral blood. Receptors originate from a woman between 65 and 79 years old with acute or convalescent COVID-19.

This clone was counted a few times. CDR3 loop: CASIGRGEYNEQFF. Here the CDR3 DNA reads TGTGCCAGCATAGGGCGGGGGGAATACAATGAGCAGTTCTTC. V and J are TRBV6-5 and TRBJ2-1; the match to TRBD2 covers 8 bases. J was trimmed by 4 bases and V by 7 bases; bases with no gene match: 6. The germline V gene has CDR1 MNHEY and CDR2 SVGAGI. The length of the CDR3 is 14 residues.

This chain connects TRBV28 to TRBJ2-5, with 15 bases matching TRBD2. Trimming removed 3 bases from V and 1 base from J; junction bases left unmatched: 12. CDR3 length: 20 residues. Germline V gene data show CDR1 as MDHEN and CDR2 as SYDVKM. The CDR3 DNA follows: TGTGCCAGCAGTTTCCACCCAGGACTAGCGGGAGGGGGAAGCCAAGAGACCCAGTACTTC. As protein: CASSFHPGLAGGGSQETQYF. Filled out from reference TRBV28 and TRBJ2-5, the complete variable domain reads DVKVTQSSRYLVKRTGEKVFLECVQDMDHENMFWYRQDPGLGLRLIYFSYDVKMKEKGDIPEGYSVSREKKERFSLILESASTNQTSMYLCASSFHPGLAGGGSQETQYFGPGTRLLVL.

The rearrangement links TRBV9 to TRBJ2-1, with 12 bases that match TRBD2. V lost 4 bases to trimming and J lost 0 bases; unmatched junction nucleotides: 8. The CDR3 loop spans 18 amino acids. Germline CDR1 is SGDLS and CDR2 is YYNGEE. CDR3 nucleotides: TGTGCCAGCAGCACCAGGACTAGCGGGACCTTCTCCTACAATGAGCAGTTCTTC. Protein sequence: CASSTRTSGTFSYNEQFF.

The CDR3 loop reads CASSFGGILYEQYF. In DNA, the CDR3 is TGTGCCAGCAGCTTTGGGGGCATCCTCTACGAGCAGTACTTC. The chain uses TRBV5-4 and TRBJ2-7, with a weak D call TRBD1 (6 bases). V was pared by 2 bases and J by 3 bases, with 12 bases between. The CDR3 extends over 14 amino acids. Germline CDR1 SGHNT, CDR2 YYREEE (reference sequence).

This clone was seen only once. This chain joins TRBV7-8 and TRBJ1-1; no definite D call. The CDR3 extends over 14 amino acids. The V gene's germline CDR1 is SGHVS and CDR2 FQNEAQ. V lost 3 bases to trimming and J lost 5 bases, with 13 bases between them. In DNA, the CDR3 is TGTGCCAGCAGCTTTCAGAGGGAGGATACTGAAGCTTTCTTT. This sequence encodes CASSFQREDTEAFF.

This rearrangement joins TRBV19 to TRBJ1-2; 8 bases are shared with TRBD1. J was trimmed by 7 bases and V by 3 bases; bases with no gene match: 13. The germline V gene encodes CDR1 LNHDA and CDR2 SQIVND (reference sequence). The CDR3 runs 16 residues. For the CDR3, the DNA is TGTGCCAGTAGTATCGTGGTCCAGGGGGCTTCAGGTGGCTACACCTTC. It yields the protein CASSIVVQGASGGYTF.

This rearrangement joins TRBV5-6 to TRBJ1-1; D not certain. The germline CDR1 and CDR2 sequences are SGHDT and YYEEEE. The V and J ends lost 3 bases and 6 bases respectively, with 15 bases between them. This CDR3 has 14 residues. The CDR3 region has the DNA TGTGCCAGCAGCTACCAAGTCCCCCGGGCTGAAGCTTTCTTT. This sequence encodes CASSYQVPRAEAFF.

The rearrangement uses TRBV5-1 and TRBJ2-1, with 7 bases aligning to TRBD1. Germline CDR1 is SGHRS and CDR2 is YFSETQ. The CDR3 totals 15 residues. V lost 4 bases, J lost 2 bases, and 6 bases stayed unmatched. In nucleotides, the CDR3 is TGCGCCAGCAGCCTCCAAGGACAGGCCTACAATGAGCAGTTCTTC. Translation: CASSLQGQAYNEQFF.

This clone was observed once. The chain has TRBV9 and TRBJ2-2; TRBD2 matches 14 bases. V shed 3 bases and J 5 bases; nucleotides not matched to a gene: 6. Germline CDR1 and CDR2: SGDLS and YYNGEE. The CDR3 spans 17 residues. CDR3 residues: CASSAAGTSGRTGELFF. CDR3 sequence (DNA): TGTGCCAGCAGCGCCGCCGGGACTAGCGGGAGAACCGGGGAGCTGTTTTTT. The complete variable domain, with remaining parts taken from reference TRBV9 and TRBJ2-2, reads DSGVTQTPKHLITATGQRVTLRCSPRSGDLSVYWYQQSLDQGLQFLIQYYNGEERAKGNILERFSAQQFPDLHSELNLSSLELGDSALYFCASSAAGTSGRTGELFFGEGSRLTVL.

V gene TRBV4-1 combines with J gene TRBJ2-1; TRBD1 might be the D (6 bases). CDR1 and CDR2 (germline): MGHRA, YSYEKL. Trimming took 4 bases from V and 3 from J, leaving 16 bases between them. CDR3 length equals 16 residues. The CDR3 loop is CASSLSVRDNYNEQFF. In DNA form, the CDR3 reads TGCGCCAGCAGCCTTAGTGTCCGGGACAACTACAATGAGCAGTTCTTC.

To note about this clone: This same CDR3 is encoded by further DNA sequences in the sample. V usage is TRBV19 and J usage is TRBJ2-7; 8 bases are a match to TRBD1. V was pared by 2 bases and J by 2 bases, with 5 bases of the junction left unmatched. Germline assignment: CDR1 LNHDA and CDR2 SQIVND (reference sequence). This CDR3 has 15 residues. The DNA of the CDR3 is TGTGCCAGTAGTATATCTTCGACAGGGGCCTACGAGCAGTACTTC. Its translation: CASSISSTGAYEQYF.

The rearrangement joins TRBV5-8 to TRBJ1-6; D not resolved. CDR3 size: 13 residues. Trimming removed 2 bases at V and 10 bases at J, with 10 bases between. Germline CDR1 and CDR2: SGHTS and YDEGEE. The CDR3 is CASSFRGESPLHF. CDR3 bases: TGTGCCAGCAGCTTTCGGGGAGAGTCACCCCTCCACTTT.

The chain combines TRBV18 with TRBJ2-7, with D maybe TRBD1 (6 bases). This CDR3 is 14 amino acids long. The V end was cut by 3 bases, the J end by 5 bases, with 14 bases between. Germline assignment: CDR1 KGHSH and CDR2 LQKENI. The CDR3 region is CASSPQGYKHEQYF. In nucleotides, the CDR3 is TGTGCCAGCTCACCTCAGGGGTATAAGCACGAGCAGTACTTC.

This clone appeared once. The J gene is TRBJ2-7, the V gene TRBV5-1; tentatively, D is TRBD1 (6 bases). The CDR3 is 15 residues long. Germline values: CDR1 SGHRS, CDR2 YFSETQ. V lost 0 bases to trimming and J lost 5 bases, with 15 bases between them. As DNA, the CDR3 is TGCGCCAGCAGCTTGGACCCAGGGGCGCGGAACGAGCAGTACTTC. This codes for CASSLDPGARNEQYF.

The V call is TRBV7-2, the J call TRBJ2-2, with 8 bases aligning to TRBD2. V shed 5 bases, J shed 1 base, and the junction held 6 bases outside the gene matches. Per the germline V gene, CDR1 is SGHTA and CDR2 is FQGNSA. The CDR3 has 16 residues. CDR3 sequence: CASSPPSGRNTGELFF. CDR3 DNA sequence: TGTGCCAGCAGCCCGCCGAGCGGGAGGAACACCGGGGAGCTGTTTTTT. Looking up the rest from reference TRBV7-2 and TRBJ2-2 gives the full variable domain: GAGVSQSPSNKVTEKGKDVELRCDPISGHTALYWYRQSLGQGLEFLIYFQGNSAPDKSGLPSDRFSAERTGGSVSTLTIQRTQQEDSAVYLCASSPPSGRNTGELFFGEGSRLTVL.

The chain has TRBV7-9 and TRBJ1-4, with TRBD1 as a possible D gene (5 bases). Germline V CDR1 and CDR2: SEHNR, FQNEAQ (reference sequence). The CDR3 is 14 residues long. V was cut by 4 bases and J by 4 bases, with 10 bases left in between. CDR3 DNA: TGTGCCAGCAGCTCGACAGTAGTTAATGAAAAACTGTTTTTT. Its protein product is CASSSTVVNEKLFF.

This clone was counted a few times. DNA of the CDR3: TGTGCCAGCAGCTCCGGACTAGCGGGGGACGAGCAGTACTTC. Residues: CASSSGLAGDEQYF. This sequence joins TRBV7-6 and TRBJ2-7; 13 nucleotides agree with TRBD2. The germline gives CDR1 SGHVS, CDR2 FNYEAQ. The CDR3 contains 14 residues. V dropped 4 bases and J dropped 5; count of bases not matched to a gene: 2. The variable domain in full, completed from reference TRBV7-6 and TRBJ2-7, reads GAGVSQSPRYKVTKRGQDVALRCDPISGHVSLYWYRQALGQGPEFLTYFNYEAQQDKSGLPNDRFSAERPEGSISTLTIQRTEQRDSAMYRCASSSGLAGDEQYFGPGTRLTVT.

In DNA, the CDR3 is TGTGCCAGCAGTGACGCTCGTAACAGGGGCGTTAGCAATCAGCCCCAGCATTTT. Protein: CASSDARNRGVSNQPQHF. V and J are TRBV6-1 and TRBJ1-5; 7 bases match TRBD1. This CDR3 has 18 amino acids. Germline V gene data show CDR1 as MNHNS and CDR2 as SASEGT. With V trimmed by 3 bases and J by 0 bases, 11 bases remained unmatched.

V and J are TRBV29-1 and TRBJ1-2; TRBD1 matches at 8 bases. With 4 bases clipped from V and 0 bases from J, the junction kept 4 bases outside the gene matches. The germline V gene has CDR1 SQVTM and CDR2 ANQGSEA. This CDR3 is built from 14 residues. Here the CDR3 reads CSVARTGTNYGYTF. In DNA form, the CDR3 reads TGCAGCGTTGCCAGGACAGGGACTAACTATGGCTACACCTTC.

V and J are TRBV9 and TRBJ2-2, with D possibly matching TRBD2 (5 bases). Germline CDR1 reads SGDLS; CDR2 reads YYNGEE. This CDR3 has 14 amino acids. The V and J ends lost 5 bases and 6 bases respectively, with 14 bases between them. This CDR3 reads CASSDDGGAGELFF. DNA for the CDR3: TGTGCCAGCAGTGACGACGGAGGCGCCGGGGAGCTGTTTTTT. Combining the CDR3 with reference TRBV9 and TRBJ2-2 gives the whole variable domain DSGVTQTPKHLITATGQRVTLRCSPRSGDLSVYWYQQSLDQGLQFLIQYYNGEERAKGNILERFSAQQFPDLHSELNLSSLELGDSALYFCASSDDGGAGELFFGEGSRLTVL.

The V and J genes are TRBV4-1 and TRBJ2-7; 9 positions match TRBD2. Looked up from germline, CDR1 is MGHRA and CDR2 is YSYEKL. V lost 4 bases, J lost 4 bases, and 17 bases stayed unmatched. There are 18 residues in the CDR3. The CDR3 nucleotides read TGCGCCAGCAGCCCCCTGGGAGCGCGCGGGAGGGCCTTATACGAGCAGTACTTC. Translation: CASSPLGARGRALYEQYF.

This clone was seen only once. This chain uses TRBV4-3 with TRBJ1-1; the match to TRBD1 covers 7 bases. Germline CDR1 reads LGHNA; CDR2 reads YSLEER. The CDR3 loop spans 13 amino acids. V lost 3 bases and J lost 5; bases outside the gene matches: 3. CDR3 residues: CASSQYRGTEAFF. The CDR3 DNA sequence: TGCGCCAGCAGCCAGTACAGGGGAACTGAAGCTTTCTTT.

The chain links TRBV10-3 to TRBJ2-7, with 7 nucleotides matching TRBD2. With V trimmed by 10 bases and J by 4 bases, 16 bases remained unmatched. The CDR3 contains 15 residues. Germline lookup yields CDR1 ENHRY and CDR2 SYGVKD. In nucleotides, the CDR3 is TGTGCCACGGGGGGAGGGGCAGGGAAGGGGTACGAGCAGTACTTC. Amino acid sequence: CATGGGAGKGYEQYF.